The clone carrying this TCR beta chain appeared once. Rearranged V-D-J TRB sequences were amplified with a mixed TRB-A/B primer pool. TCRdb itself ran the multiplex PCR reads through MiXCR, one entry per CDR3 protein. Among 2,500 to 3,500 distinct CDR3 sequences listed, 24% were seen once. This CDR3 region has 13 residues. V lost 2 bases and J 0 bases, leaving 4 bases between the germline ends. Germline V gene data show CDR1 as DFQATT and CDR2 as SNEGSKA (reference sequence). The template was genomic DNA from peripheral blood, not RNA. This record belongs to a study of T cell repertoires in aging, cancer and after chemotherapy.

The receptor comes from a human donor with a solid tumor. The chain recombines TRBV20-1 with TRBJ2-2; D is uncertain. Material: blood. DNA for the CDR3: TGCAGTGCTAGACAAACGAACACCGGGGAGCTGTTTTTT. Amino acid sequence: CSARQTNTGELFF.